Below are 32 T cell receptor beta chains sequenced from a single sample in a study of T cell responses to AZD1222 COVID-19 vaccine. Profiling relied on immunoSEQ multiplex PCR, and the TCRdb table lists in-frame clones only, not all of them. The profile shows some 200,000 clones, more than 85% of them singletons. The sample consisted of peripheral blood, taken on day 0 of MenACWY control vaccination. The receptors here all came from an adult in good health.

V and J are TRBV5-5 and TRBJ1-1, with D possibly matching TRBD1 (5 bases). V lost 7 bases, J lost 4 bases, and 20 bases lay in between. The CDR3 contains 15 residues. The germline V gene encodes CDR1 SGHKS and CDR2 YYEKEE (reference sequence). Here the CDR3 DNA reads TGTGCCAGCCAAGGCCGGGGGACCGGGGGCACTGAAGCTTTCTTT. Translating it yields CASQGRGTGGTEAFF.

This clone was picked up one time. V usage is TRBV7-9 and J usage is TRBJ1-2, with a weak D call TRBD1 (6 bases). The CDR3 spans 15 residues. The V end lost 3 bases, the J end lost 4 bases, and 15 bases lay between the germline ends. Germline CDR1 SEHNR, CDR2 FQNEAQ (reference sequence). The CDR3 loop reads CASSFAGDSSYGYTF. In nucleotides, the CDR3 is TGTGCCAGCAGCTTCGCAGGGGATTCCAGCTATGGCTACACCTTC.

The rearrangement uses TRBV3-1 (or the pseudogene TRBV3-2) and TRBJ1-5; D unclear. Per germline, CDR1 LGHDT and CDR2 YNNKEL (reference sequence). V lost 2 bases and J lost 7, with 9 bases in between. This CDR3 has 13 amino acids. The CDR3: CASSQLGNQPQHF. The CDR3 nucleotides are TGTGCCAGCAGCCAACTAGGAAACCAGCCCCAGCATTTT.

The rearrangement joins TRBV19 to TRBJ1-3, with D perhaps TRBD1 (6 bases). Trimming pared 6 bases from V and 2 bases from J, leaving 20 bases between. This CDR3 has 17 residues. Germline V gene lookup returns CDR1 LNHDA and CDR2 SQIVND (reference sequence). The CDR3 spells CASRTSHRVGTGNTIYF. Here the CDR3 DNA reads TGTGCCAGTAGAACCTCGCACAGGGTAGGAACTGGAAACACCATATATTTT.

This sequence joins TRBV20-1 and TRBJ1-2; unclear D gene. V shed 3 bases and J shed 8 bases, with 10 bases lying between them. The CDR3 is 11 amino acids. Germline CDR1 is DFQATT and CDR2 is SNEGSKA (reference sequence). The CDR3 DNA reads as TGCAGTGCTAGTATCCGGAGGGGCTACACCTTC. This sequence encodes CSASIRRGYTF.

This clone was observed once. The chain uses TRBV2 and TRBJ2-2; TRBD1 might be the D (6 bases). Per the germline V gene, CDR1 is SNHLY and CDR2 is FYNNEI. V shed 6 bases and J shed 0 bases, with 8 bases lying between them. This CDR3 spans 14 amino acids. CDR3 DNA: TGTGCCAGCAGGGGGACAACGAACACCGGGGAGCTGTTTTTT. Residues: CASRGTTNTGELFF.

This clone was picked up one time. The V call is TRBV19, the J call TRBJ1-5; 8 bases line up with TRBD1. J lost 2 bases, V lost 5 bases, and 8 bases had no gene match. Germline CDR1 reads LNHDA; CDR2 reads SQIVND (reference sequence). This CDR3 is 16 amino acids long. CDR3 loop: CASSRQGATGNQPQHF. The CDR3 DNA follows: TGTGCCAGTAGTCGTCAGGGGGCAACGGGCAATCAGCCCCAGCATTTT. Full variable domain (outside the CDR3, taken from reference TRBV19 and TRBJ1-5): DGGITQSPKYLFRKEGQNVTLSCEQNLNHDAMYWYRQDPGQGLRLIYYSQIVNDFQKGDIAEGYSVSREKKESFPLTVTSAQKNPTAFYLCASSRQGATGNQPQHFGDGTRLSIL.

The chain is built from TRBV27 and TRBJ2-5; D might be TRBD1 (5 bases). The ends were cut back, 6 bases at V and 2 bases at J, with 13 bases in the middle. Germline values: CDR1 MNHEY, CDR2 SMNVEV (reference sequence). There are 14 residues in the CDR3. The CDR3 protein is CASRPRQLQETQYF. CDR3 in DNA: TGTGCCAGCAGACCCCGACAGCTTCAAGAGACCCAGTACTTC.

V gene TRBV2 combines with J gene TRBJ2-7, with TRBD2 matching 12 bases. J gave up 2 bases and V 5 bases, and 4 bases lay outside the gene matches. The length of the CDR3 is 15 residues. Germline CDR1 and CDR2: SNHLY and FYNNEI. CDR3 residues: CASSTSGGPPYEQYF. The CDR3 DNA is TGTGCCAGCAGTACTAGCGGGGGGCCCCCCTACGAGCAGTACTTC.

V and J are TRBV2 and TRBJ2-2; TRBD1 matches 10 bases. The CDR3 contains 13 residues. J lost 4 bases, V lost 10 bases, and 3 bases had no gene match. Germline CDR1 is SNHLY and CDR2 is FYNNEI. CDR3 nucleotide sequence: TGTGCCACCGGGGACAGGGGCACCGGGGAGCTGTTTTTT. Translating gives CATGDRGTGELFF.

This chain joins TRBV10-3 and TRBJ1-1, with 8 bases matching TRBD1. This CDR3 contains 15 residues. V gave up 2 bases and J gave up 5 bases; unmatched junction bases: 7. The germline V gene encodes CDR1 ENHRY and CDR2 SYGVKD. The CDR3 nucleotides read TGTGCCATCAGTGAGATTGCAGGGGGCAGTACTGAAGCTTTCTTT. It is translated as CAISEIAGGSTEAFF.

This clone occurred once. The rearrangement links TRBV11-2 to TRBJ1-1, with 11 bases identical to TRBD1. V dropped 5 bases and J dropped 4; count of bases not matched to a gene: 3. The CDR3 extends over 14 amino acids. Germline CDR1 is SGHAT and CDR2 is FQNNGV. The CDR3 sequence is CASSVDRGPTEAFF. The DNA of the CDR3 is TGTGCCAGCAGCGTGGACAGGGGGCCCACTGAAGCTTTCTTT.

This rearrangement joins TRBV12-5 to TRBJ2-5, with D unclear. CDR3 length: 11 residues. Germline CDR1 LGHNT, CDR2 FRNRAP. Trimming took 4 bases from V and 4 from J, leaving 4 bases between them. CDR3 protein: CASGSGETQYF. The CDR3 DNA reads TGTGCTAGTGGTTCCGGAGAGACCCAGTACTTC.

The rearrangement joins TRBV30 to TRBJ1-5; D is undetermined. The V end lost 7 bases, the J end lost 5 bases, and 12 bases lay between the germline ends. The CDR3 is 12 residues long. In germline, CDR1 is GTSNPN, CDR2 SVGIG (reference sequence). The CDR3 DNA is TGTGCCTTATCAGTAGGAGATCAGCCCCAGCATTTT. It yields the protein CALSVGDQPQHF.

This chain joins TRBV7-2 and TRBJ2-1, with 12 bases lining up with TRBD2. The CDR3 runs to 17 residues. V lost 2 bases, J lost 8 bases, and 10 bases stayed unmatched. The germline V gene encodes CDR1 SGHTA and CDR2 FQGNSA. CDR3 nucleotides: TGTGCCAGCAGCTTACTAGCGGGGGGGCGGCGCGATGATGAGCAGTTCTTC. Amino acid sequence: CASSLLAGGRRDDEQFF.

The chain joins TRBV2 to TRBJ1-6, with a possible D match to TRBD1 (5 bases). The CDR3 length is 14 residues. In germline, CDR1 is SNHLY, CDR2 FYNNEI. Trimming removed 8 bases at V and 7 bases at J, with 15 bases between. The CDR3: CASSDTYRNSPLHF. The DNA for the CDR3 is TGTGCCAGCTCGGACACCTATCGGAATTCACCCCTCCACTTT. Full variable domain (remainder filled in from reference TRBV2 and TRBJ1-6): EPEVTQTPSHQVTQMGQEVILRCVPISNHLYFYWYRQILGQKVEFLVSFYNNEISEKSEIFDDQFSVERPDGSNFTLKIRSTKLEDSAMYFCASSDTYRNSPLHFGNGTRLTVT.

The genes are TRBV6-2 or TRBV6-3 and TRBJ2-1; possibly TRBD1 or TRBD2 for D (5 bases each). The CDR3 runs to 15 residues. Trimming removed 6 bases at V and 4 bases at J, with 16 bases between. CDR1 and CDR2 from the germline V gene are MNHEY and SVGEGT. The CDR3 bases are TGTGCCAGCAGCCAAAGAGGGACCGTTTACAATGAGCAGTTCTTC. Protein product: CASSQRGTVYNEQFF.

Here the CDR3 reads CASSYTWTVNNSPLHF. The CDR3 coding sequence is TGTGCCAGCAGTTACACATGGACGGTCAATAATTCACCCCTCCACTTT. The rearrangement joins TRBV6-5 to TRBJ1-6; D is undetermined. Germline V gives CDR1 MNHEY, CDR2 SVGAGI. V was trimmed by 2 bases and J by 5 bases, leaving 13 bases between them. This CDR3 has 16 residues.

The chain combines TRBV6-5 with TRBJ1-5; 8 bases match TRBD1. CDR3 size: 16 residues. The germline gives CDR1 MNHEY, CDR2 SVGAGI. Losses at the gene ends were 4 bases for V and 5 bases for J; bases not matched to a gene: 10. The CDR3 sequence is CASSLYSGGRDQPQHF. The CDR3 region has the DNA TGTGCCAGCAGTTTGTATTCAGGGGGCCGCGATCAGCCCCAGCATTTT.

V and J are TRBV5-6 and TRBJ2-7, with a possible D match to TRBD2 (5 bases). The V end lost 3 bases, the J end lost 0 bases, and 13 bases lay between the germline ends. Looked up from germline, CDR1 is SGHDT and CDR2 is YYEEEE. The CDR3 is 15 residues long. The CDR3 nucleotides are TGTGCCAGCAGCTCGAGGCTGACTATCTCCTACGAGCAGTACTTC. The encoded protein is CASSSRLTISYEQYF. Full variable domain (remainder filled in from reference TRBV5-6 and TRBJ2-7): DAGVTQSPTHLIKTRGQQVTLRCSPKSGHDTVSWYQQALGQGPQFIFQYYEEEERQRGNFPDRFSGHQFPNYSSELNVNALLLGDSALYLCASSSRLTISYEQYFGPGTRLTVT.

The chain has TRBV3-1 (or the pseudogene TRBV3-2) and TRBJ1-3; possibly TRBD1 for D (6 bases). Trimming stripped 4 bases from V and 0 bases from J, with 25 bases between. CDR3 length: 20 residues. The germline gives CDR1 LGHDT, CDR2 YNNKEL (reference sequence). Written as DNA, the CDR3 is TGTGCCAGCAGCCGCCTAGGAGGGGGAGACCACCCGTCCTCTGGAAACACCATATATTTT. The encoded protein is CASSRLGGGDHPSSGNTIYF.

The chain combines TRBV6-2 or TRBV6-3 with TRBJ2-7; 9 bases agree with TRBD2. The CDR3 totals 14 residues. The V segment lost 5 bases and the J segment 6 bases; nucleotides outside the gene matches: 8. CDR1 is MNHEY and CDR2 is SVGEGT in the germline V gene. The CDR3 DNA follows: TGTGCCAGCAGTCCGATCGCGGGGGGGTCCGAGCAGTACTTC. Residues: CASSPIAGGSEQYF.

This clone was counted a single time. The V gene is TRBV7-8, the J gene TRBJ2-2; D uncertain. Germline V lookup: CDR1 SGHVS, CDR2 FQNEAQ. The CDR3 runs 13 residues. Trimming shortened V by 2 bases and J by 5 bases, and 6 bases separated the two germline ends. The CDR3 spells CASSLLLTGELFF. CDR3 DNA: TGTGCCAGCAGCTTACTTTTGACCGGGGAGCTGTTTTTT. The full variable domain, with the rest looked up from reference TRBV7-8 and TRBJ2-2, is GAGVSQSPRYKVAKRGQDVALRCDPISGHVSLFWYQQALGQGPEFLTYFQNEAQLDKSGLPSDRFFAERPEGSVSTLKIQRTQQEDSAVYLCASSLLLTGELFFGEGSRLTVL.

The chain recombines TRBV9 with TRBJ1-2; the D is unclear. CDR3 size: 13 residues. The V end lost 1 base, the J end lost 4 bases, and 8 bases lay between the germline ends. Germline values: CDR1 SGDLS, CDR2 YYNGEE. The CDR3 loop is CASSVSLAYGYTF. CDR3 coding DNA: TGTGCCAGCAGCGTATCTCTGGCCTATGGCTACACCTTC.

This rearrangement joins TRBV7-2 to TRBJ1-4; D is ambiguous. Trimming pared 3 bases from V and 0 bases from J, leaving 8 bases between. CDR3 length: 15 amino acids. Germline assignment: CDR1 SGHTA and CDR2 FQGNSA. The CDR3 nucleotides are TGTGCCAGCAGCTTCTATGCTGCAACTAATGAAAAACTGTTTTTT. It yields the protein CASSFYAATNEKLFF.

This clone was seen a single time. The chain uses TRBV19 and TRBJ1-5; D is ambiguous. Germline V gene lookup returns CDR1 LNHDA and CDR2 SQIVND (reference sequence). V lost 7 bases and J lost 0, with 10 bases in between. This CDR3 region has 14 residues. The DNA for the CDR3 is TGTGCCAGTACAAGGCAGTATAGCAATCAGCCCCAGCATTTT. The encoded protein is CASTRQYSNQPQHF.

This chain uses TRBV7-9 with TRBJ2-6; D not certain. This CDR3 has 17 residues. V lost 4 bases and J lost 0, with 13 bases in between. CDR1 is SEHNR and CDR2 is FQNEAQ in the germline V gene (reference sequence). CDR3 residues: CASSSTSTYSGANVLTF. CDR3 nucleotides: TGTGCCAGCAGCTCGACAAGTACTTACTCTGGGGCCAACGTCCTGACTTTC.

This chain links TRBV4-1 with TRBJ1-2; D is unclear. The germline V gene encodes CDR1 MGHRA and CDR2 YSYEKL. The germline V and J ends were trimmed by 5 bases and 0 bases, with 10 bases remaining between them. CDR3 size: 14 residues. The CDR3 DNA reads TGCGCCAGCAGCTCTCGGGTAGCTAACTATGGCTACACCTTC. Translation: CASSSRVANYGYTF.

V is TRBV5-1 and J is TRBJ1-6; D possibly corresponds to TRBD1 (6 bases). The CDR3 consists of 14 residues. Trimming pared 4 bases from V and 7 bases from J, leaving 12 bases between. Germline V gives CDR1 SGHRS, CDR2 YFSETQ. The DNA of the CDR3 is TGCGCCAGCAGCACCGAAACAGGGAATTCACCCCTCCACTTT. Translated, it gives CASSTETGNSPLHF.

This clone showed up just once. V gene TRBV3-1 (or the pseudogene TRBV3-2) combines with J gene TRBJ2-3; 9 bases map to TRBD1. The germline gives CDR1 LGHDT, CDR2 YNNKEL (reference sequence). Unmatched junction bases numbered 5, after V lost 3 bases and J lost 4 bases. The CDR3 is 15 residues long. CDR3 in amino acids: CASSQGQGISDTQYF. CDR3 sequence (DNA): TGTGCCAGCAGCCAGGGACAGGGAATATCAGATACGCAGTATTTT.

This chain joins TRBV4-3 and TRBJ2-2; 10 bases align to TRBD2. CDR3 size: 17 residues. Germline CDR1 reads LGHNA; CDR2 reads YSLEER. The V gene end was trimmed by 4 bases and the J gene end by 4 bases; junction bases not matched to a gene: 9. The CDR3 region has the DNA TGCGCCAGCAGCCGGACTAGGCGACTAGCGGGCACCGGGGAGCTGTTTTTT. It specifies CASSRTRRLAGTGELFF.

The V gene is TRBV28, the J gene TRBJ1-3; unclear D gene. The germline CDR1 and CDR2 sequences are MDHEN and SYDVKM. With 2 bases removed from V and 0 bases from J, the gap between germline ends came to 8 bases. The CDR3 contains 15 residues. DNA of the CDR3: TGTGCCAGCAGTTTAGGCAGCCTCTCTGGAAACACCATATATTTT. This gives the protein CASSLGSLSGNTIYF.